This T cell receptor beta chain derives from a study of PD-1 blockade in mismatch repair-deficient tumors. Germline V lookup: CDR1 LNHNV, CDR2 YYDKDF (reference sequence). V dropped 0 bases and J dropped 6 bases, with 8 bases sitting between them. The CDR3 runs to 13 residues. Produced via immunoSEQ multiplex PCR; TCRdb's table is partial and in-frame only. The table lists some 84,000 clones, over 70% of them singletons. This clone was seen many times. Other DNA sequences within the sample encode an identical CDR3. The clonotype was recovered from an adult with mismatch repair-deficient cancer. The chain couples TRBV15 to TRBJ1-2; D is perhaps TRBD1 (6 bases). The sample here was peripheral blood, taken 12 weeks after starting pembrolizumab. DNA for the CDR3: TGTGCCACCAGCAGAGAGGAGGGGGATGGCTACACCTTC. It yields the protein CATSREEGDGYTF.